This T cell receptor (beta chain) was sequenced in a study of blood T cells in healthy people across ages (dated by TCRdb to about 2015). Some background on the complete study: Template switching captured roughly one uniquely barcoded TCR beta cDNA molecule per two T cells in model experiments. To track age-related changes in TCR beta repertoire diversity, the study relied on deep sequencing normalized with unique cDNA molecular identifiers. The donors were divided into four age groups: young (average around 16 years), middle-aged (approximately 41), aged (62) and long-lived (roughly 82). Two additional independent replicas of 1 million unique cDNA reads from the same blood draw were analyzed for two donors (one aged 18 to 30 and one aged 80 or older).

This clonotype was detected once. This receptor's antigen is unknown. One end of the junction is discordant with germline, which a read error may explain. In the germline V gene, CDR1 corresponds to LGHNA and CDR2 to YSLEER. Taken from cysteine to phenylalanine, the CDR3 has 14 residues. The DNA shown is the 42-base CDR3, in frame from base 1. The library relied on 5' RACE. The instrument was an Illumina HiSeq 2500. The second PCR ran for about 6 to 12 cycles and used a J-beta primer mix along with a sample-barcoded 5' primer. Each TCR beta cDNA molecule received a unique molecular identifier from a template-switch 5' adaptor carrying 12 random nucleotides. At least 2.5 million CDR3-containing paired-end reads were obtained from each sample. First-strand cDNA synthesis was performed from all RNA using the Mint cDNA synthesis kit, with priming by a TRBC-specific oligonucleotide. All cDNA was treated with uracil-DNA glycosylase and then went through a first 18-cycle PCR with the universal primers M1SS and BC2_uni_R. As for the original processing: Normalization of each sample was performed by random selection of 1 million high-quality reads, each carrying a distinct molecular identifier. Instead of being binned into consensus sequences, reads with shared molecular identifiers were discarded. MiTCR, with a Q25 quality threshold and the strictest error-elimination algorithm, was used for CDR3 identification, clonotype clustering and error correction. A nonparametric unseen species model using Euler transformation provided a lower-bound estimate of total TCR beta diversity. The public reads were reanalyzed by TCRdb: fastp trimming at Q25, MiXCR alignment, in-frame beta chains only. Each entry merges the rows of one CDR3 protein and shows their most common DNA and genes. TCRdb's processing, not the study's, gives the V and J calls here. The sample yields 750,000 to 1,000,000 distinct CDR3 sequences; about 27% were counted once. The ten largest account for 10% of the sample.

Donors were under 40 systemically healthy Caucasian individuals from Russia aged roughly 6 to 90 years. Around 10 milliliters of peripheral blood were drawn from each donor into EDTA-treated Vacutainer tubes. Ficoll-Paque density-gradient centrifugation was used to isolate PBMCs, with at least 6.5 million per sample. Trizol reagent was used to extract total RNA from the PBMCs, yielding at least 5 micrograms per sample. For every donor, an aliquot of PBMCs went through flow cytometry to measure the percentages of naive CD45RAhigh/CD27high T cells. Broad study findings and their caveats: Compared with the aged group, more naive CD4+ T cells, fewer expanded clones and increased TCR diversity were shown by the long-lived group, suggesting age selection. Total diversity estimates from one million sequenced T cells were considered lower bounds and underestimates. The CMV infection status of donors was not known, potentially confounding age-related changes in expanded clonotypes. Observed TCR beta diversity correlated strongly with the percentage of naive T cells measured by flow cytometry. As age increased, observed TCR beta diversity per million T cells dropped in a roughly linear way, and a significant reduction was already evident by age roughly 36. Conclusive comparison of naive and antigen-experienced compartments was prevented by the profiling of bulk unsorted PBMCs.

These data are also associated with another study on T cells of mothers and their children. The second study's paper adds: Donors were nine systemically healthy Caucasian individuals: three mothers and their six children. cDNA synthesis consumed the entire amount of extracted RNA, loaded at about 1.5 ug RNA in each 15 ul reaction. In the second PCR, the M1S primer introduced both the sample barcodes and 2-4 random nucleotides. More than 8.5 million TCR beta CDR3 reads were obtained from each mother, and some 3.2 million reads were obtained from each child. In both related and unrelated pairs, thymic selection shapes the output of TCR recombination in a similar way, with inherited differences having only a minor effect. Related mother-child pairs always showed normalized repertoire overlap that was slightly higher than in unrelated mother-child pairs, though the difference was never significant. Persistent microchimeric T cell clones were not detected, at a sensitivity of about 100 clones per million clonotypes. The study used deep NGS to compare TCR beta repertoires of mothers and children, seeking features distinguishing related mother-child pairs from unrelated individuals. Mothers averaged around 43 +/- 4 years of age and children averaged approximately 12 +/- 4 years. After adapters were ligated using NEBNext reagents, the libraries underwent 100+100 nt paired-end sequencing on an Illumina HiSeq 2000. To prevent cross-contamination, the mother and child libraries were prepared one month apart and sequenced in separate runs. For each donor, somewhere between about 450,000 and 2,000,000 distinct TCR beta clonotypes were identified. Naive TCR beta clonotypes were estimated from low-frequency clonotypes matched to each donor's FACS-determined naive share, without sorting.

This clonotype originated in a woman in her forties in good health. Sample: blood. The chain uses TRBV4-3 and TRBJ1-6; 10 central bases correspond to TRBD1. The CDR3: CASARDRGNSPRHF. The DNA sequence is TGCGCCAGCGCCAGGGACAGGGGTAATTCACCCCGCCACTTT.